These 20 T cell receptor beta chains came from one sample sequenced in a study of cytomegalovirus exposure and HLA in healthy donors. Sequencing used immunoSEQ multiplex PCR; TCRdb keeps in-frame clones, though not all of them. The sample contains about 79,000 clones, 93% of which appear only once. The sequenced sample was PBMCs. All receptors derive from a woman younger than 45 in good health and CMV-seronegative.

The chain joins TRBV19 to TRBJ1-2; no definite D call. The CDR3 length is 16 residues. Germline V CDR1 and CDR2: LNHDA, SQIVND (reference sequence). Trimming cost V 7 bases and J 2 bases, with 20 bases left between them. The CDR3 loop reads CASTNSPTRANYGYTF. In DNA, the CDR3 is TGTGCCAGTACCAATTCCCCTACGAGGGCGAACTATGGCTACACCTTC.

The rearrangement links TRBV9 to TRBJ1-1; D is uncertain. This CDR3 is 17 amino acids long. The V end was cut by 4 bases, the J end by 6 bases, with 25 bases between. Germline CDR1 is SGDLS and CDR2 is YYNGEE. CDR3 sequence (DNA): TGTGCCAGCAGCCCGACCCCGCTCTATGGGCGAGGGCCTGAAGCTTTCTTT. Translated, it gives CASSPTPLYGRGPEAFF.

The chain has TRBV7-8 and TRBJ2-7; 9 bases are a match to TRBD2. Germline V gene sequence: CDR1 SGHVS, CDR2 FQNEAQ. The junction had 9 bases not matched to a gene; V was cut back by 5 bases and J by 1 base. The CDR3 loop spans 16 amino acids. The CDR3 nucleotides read TGTGCCAGCAGCCCTGGTTTGACTAGCGGATCCTACGAGCAGTACTTC. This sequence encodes CASSPGLTSGSYEQYF.

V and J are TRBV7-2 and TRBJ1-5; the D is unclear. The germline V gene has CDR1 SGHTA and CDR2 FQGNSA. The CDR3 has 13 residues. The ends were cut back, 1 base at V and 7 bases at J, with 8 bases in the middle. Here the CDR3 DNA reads TGTGCCAGCAGCTTAGAACAGTACCAGCCCCAGCATTTT. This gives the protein CASSLEQYQPQHF.

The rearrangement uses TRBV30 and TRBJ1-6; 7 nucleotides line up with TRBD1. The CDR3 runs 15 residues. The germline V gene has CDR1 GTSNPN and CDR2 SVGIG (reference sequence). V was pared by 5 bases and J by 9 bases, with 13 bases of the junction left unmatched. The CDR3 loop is CAWGMGQLRGSPLHF. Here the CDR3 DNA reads TGTGCCTGGGGTATGGGACAGCTCAGGGGTTCACCCCTCCACTTT.

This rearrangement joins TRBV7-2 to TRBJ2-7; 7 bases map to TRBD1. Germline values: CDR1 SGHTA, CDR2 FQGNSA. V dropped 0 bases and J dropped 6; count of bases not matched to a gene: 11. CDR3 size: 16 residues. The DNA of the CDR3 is TGTGCCAGCAGCTTAGCTCTAGGGACAGCAATTCGCGAGCAGTACTTC. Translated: CASSLALGTAIREQYF.

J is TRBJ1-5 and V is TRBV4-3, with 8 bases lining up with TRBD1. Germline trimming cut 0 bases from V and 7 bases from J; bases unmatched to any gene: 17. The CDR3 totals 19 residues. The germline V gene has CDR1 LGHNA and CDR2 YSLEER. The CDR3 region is CASSQDRTGQVSGGQPQHF. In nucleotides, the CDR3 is TGCGCCAGCAGCCAAGATCGGACGGGACAGGTCTCCGGCGGACAGCCCCAGCATTTT.

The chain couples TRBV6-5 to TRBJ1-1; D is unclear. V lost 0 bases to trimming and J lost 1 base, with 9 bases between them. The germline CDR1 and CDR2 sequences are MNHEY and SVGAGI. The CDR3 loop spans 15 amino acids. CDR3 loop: CASSYSGRKNTEAFF. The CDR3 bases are TGTGCCAGCAGTTACTCGGGCAGAAAGAACACTGAAGCTTTCTTT.

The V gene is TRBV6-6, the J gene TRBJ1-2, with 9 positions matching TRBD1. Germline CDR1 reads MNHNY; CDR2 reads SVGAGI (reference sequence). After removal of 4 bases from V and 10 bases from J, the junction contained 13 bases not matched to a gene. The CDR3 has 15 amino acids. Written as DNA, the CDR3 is TGTGCCAGCAGTTCACAGGGGGCCGCCCGATCTGACTACACCTTC. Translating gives CASSSQGAARSDYTF.

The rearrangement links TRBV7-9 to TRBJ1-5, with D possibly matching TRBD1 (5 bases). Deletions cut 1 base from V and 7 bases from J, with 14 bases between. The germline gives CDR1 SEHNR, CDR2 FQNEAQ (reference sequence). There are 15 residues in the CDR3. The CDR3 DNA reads TGTGCCAGCAGCTTAGGAGTAGGGGTCCCCCAGCCCCAGCATTTT. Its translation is CASSLGVGVPQPQHF.

In DNA form, the CDR3 reads TGTGCCAGCAGGGACAGGGACTACTATGGCTACACCTTC. Its translation is CASRDRDYYGYTF. The chain carries TRBV6-5 and TRBJ1-2; 8 bases are a match to TRBD1. CDR1 and CDR2 from the germline V gene are MNHEY and SVGAGI. V lost 6 bases, J lost 3 bases, and 3 bases stayed unmatched. The CDR3 loop spans 13 amino acids.

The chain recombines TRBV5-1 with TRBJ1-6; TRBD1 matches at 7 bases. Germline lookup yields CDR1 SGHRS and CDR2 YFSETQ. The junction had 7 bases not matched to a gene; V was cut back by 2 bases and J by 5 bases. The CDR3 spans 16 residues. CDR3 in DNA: TGCGCCAGCAGCTTAACGACAGGGTCCGATAATTCACCCCTCCACTTT. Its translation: CASSLTTGSDNSPLHF. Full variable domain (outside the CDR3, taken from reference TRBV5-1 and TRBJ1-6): KAGVTQTPRYLIKTRGQQVTLSCSPISGHRSVSWYQQTPGQGLQFLFEYFSETQRNKGNFPGRFSGRQFSNSRSEMNVSTLELGDSALYLCASSLTTGSDNSPLHFGNGTRLTVT.

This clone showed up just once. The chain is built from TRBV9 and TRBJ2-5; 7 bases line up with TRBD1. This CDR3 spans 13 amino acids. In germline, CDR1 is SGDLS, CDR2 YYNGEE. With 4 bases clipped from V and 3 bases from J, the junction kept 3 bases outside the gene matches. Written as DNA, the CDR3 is TGTGCCAGCAGCAGAGGACAGGAAGAGACCCAGTACTTC. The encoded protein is CASSRGQEETQYF.

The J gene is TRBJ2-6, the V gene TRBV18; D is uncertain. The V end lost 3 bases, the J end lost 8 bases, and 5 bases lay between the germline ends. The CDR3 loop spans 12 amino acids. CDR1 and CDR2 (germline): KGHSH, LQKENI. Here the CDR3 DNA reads TGTGCCAGCTCACCTACTTCCAACGTCCTGACTTTC. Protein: CASSPTSNVLTF.

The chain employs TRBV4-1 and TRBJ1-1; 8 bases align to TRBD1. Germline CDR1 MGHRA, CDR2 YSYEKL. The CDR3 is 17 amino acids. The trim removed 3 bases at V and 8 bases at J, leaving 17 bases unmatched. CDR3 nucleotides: TGCGCCAGCAGCCATGGGGGAGTGGGGCAGGGGGCGACCGAAGCTTTCTTT. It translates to CASSHGGVGQGATEAFF.

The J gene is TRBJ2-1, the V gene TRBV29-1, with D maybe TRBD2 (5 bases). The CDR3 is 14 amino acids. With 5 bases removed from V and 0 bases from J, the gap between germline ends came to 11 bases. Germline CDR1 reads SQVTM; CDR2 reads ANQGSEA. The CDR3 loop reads CSVRVGSSYNEQFF. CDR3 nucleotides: TGCAGCGTTCGGGTGGGGAGCTCCTACAATGAGCAGTTCTTC.

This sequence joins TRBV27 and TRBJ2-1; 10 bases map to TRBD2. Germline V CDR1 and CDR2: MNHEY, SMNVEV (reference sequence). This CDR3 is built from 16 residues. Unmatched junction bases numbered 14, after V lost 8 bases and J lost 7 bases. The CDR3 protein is CASRLAGVFRGNEQFF. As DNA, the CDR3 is TGTGCCAGCCGCCTAGCGGGAGTTTTTCGTGGGAATGAGCAGTTCTTC.

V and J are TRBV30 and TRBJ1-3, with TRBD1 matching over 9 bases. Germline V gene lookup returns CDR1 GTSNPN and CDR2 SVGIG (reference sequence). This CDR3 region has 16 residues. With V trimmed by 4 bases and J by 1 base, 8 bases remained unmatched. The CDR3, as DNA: TGTGCCTGGACCCTGGGACAGGGACAATCTGGAAACACCATATATTTT. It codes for CAWTLGQGQSGNTIYF. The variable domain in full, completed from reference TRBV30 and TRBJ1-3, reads SQTIHQWPATLVQPVGSPLSLECTVEGTSNPNLYWYRQAAGRGLQLLFYSVGIGQISSEVPQNLSASRPQDRQFILSSKKLLLSDSGFYLCAWTLGQGQSGNTIYFGEGSWLTVV.

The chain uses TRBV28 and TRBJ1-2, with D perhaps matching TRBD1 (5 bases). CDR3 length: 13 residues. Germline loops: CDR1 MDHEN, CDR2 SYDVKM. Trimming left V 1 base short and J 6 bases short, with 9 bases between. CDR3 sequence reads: CASSLFGRDGYTF. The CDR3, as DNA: TGTGCCAGCAGTTTATTTGGCAGGGATGGCTACACCTTC.

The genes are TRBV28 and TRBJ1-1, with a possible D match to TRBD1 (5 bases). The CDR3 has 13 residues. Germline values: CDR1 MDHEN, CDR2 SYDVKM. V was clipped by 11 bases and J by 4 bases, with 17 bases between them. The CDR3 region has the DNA TGTGCCGTGGACACTCCTACGGCCACTGAAGCTTTCTTT. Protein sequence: CAVDTPTATEAFF.